The clone carrying this TCR beta chain was seen more than once but under ten times. Its specificity is unknown. The sample originates from a study of blood T cells in healthy people across ages. Study-level findings and limits: The CMV status of each donor remained undetermined, and this could have confounded shifts in expanded clonotypes.

CDR3 length equals 16 residues. Unmatched junction bases numbered 13, after V lost 5 bases and J lost 4 bases. Then a second PCR, running roughly 6 to 12 cycles, was carried out with a sample-barcoded 5' primer and a J-beta primer mix. TCRdb processed the 5' RACE reads anew with MiXCR; each CDR3 protein has one entry. The table lists more than 500,000 distinct CDR3 sequences, 27% of them singletons, with about 18% in the top ten. Sequencing input: blood. This clonotype originated in a woman between 65 and 79 years old in good health. This rearrangement joins TRBV12-3 or TRBV12-4 to TRBJ1-2; 7 positions match TRBD1. CDR3 loop: CASSNSPGGEAYGYTF. DNA for the CDR3: TGTGCCAGCAGTAACTCACCAGGGGGTGAGGCCTATGGCTACACCTTC.